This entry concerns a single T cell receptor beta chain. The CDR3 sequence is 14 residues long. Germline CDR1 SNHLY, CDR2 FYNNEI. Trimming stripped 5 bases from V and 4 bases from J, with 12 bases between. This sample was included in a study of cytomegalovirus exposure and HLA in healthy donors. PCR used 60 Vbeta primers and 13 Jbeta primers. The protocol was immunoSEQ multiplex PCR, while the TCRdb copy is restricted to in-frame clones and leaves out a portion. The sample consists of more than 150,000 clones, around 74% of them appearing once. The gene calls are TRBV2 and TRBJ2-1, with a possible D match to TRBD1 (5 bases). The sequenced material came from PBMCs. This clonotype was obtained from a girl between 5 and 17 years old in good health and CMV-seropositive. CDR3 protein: CASSPGPKYNEQFF. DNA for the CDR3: TGTGCCAGCAGTCCAGGGCCGAAGTACAATGAGCAGTTCTTC. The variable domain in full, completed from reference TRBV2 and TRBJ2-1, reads EPEVTQTPSHQVTQMGQEVILRCVPISNHLYFYWYRQILGQKVEFLVSFYNNEISEKSEIFDDQFSVERPDGSNFTLKIRSTKLEDSAMYFCASSPGPKYNEQFFGPGTRLTVL.